Reported below is one T cell receptor (beta chain). No cognate antigen has been identified for it. One base away there is no much larger clone; base qualities are not given. The immunoSEQ Assay, a bias-controlled multiplex PCR, was used to amplify TCRbeta CDR3 regions from genomic DNA. In the original analysis: Within the assay, amplification of reference gene primers was used to estimate how many nucleated cells each sample contained. To quantify the absolute abundance of each unique TCRbeta CDR3 rearrangement, sequence reads were collapsed and filtered. For each sample, productive Simpson clonality was calculated by taking the square root of Simpson's diversity index across productive rearrangements. TCRdb obtained this table from immuneACCESS and retained in-frame rearrangements with V and J assigned. These tables miss some clones; where compared with another copy, unresolved V genes account for less than half of the shortfall, and the remainder is unexplained. The V and J calls and clone size come from that table; D and trimming were worked out from the DNA. The sample table shows 70,000 to 80,000 clones, and about 80% are seen once. The top ten clonotypes cover around 12% of the sample.

The germline V gene (reference sequence) supplies CDR1 SGHNT and CDR2 YYREEE. Measured from the cysteine to the phenylalanine, the CDR3 is 13 residues long. CDR3 DNA only is kept here, 39 bases in frame from base 1. Trimming at the junction amounts to 4 bases on V and 4 bases on J, and the germline ends lie 11 bases apart. Collaborating institutions collected whole blood in K2EDTA tubes following their own protocols. For TCRbeta analysis, collaborators shipped samples as frozen whole blood, isolated PBMCs, or DNA extracted from either of those sample types. The data belong to a study of blood T cell repertoires in COVID-19 (dated by TCRdb to about 2020). For context, the study as a whole: The collaborator samples originated in the United States, Italy and Spain and spanned the acute and convalescent phases of COVID-19. The material from the prospective study consisted of cDNA or gDNA derived from T cells, B-cell-depleted T cells, or PBMCs. Deeply sampled blood TCRbeta repertoires from subjects exposed to, actively infected with, or recovered from COVID-19 were included in the dataset. A freely available public database, intended as a resource for researchers studying the immune response to SARS-CoV-2, is where the repertoires were released. The samples were drawn from two sources: the first 160 participants of the ongoing ImmuneRACE study, and 1,000 to 1,500 subjects contributed by 6 global collaborators. A de-identified subject ID, COVID-19 status, age in years and sex were almost always included in the sample metadata. Where available, HLA class I and class II types were taken from metadata supplied by the sample provider and were not determined by assay-based typing.

Findings and caveats that apply to the study as a whole: Clinical and demographic metadata were provided uncurated, with the amount varying by source and participant.

The TCR was taken from a human donor in a cohort sampled during active COVID-19. The chain is encoded by TRBV5-4 joined to TRBJ1-2; the D gene lacks a confident call. The source material was peripheral blood. The DNA is as follows: TGTGCCAGCAGCCCCACGGTGTCCTATGGCTACACCTTC. It codes for CASSPTVSYGYTF.